The entry below gives a single T cell receptor beta chain sequence along with its context. The antigen is unknown. Assay used: immunoSEQ multiplex PCR; TCRdb lists only in-frame clones, some missing. The data contain 50,000 to 55,000 clones, roughly nine tenths of them singletons. This sample is drawn from a study of Tregs in tolerant kidney transplant recipients. Findings and caveats of the study: Biological reproducibility was not directly addressed in this study.

V dropped 2 bases and J dropped 1; count of bases not matched to a gene: 11. The CDR3 covers 19 residues. The germline CDR1 and CDR2 sequences are SGDLS and YYNGEE. The nonmyeloablative bone marrow transplants came from related graft donors, with transient mixed chimerism. Unstimulated regulatory T cells (CD4+CD25+CD127-), CD4+CD25- non-regulatory cells, CD4 and CD8 cells were FACS-sorted from thawed PBMCs. The source is a human patient who received a combined kidney and bone marrow transplant. The T cells may come from the graft donor. The input for sequencing was CD8+ T cells from blood (PBMCs), taken 24 months after the transplant. The gene calls are TRBV9 and TRBJ2-6; 8 bases agree with TRBD1. As DNA, the CDR3 is TGTGCCAGCAGCGTCCGACAGGGGCCCCAATTTTCTGGGGCCAACGTCCTGACTTTC. This gives the protein CASSVRQGPQFSGANVLTF.